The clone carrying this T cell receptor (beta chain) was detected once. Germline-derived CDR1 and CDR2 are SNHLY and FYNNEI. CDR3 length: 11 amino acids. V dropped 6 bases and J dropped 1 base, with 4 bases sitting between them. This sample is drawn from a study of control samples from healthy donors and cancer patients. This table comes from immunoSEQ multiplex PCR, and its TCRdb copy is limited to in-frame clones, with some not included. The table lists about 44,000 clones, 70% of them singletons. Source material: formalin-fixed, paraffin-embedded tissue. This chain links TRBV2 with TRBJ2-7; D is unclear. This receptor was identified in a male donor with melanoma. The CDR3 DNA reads TGTGCCAGCAGAGCGTCCTACGAGCAGTACTTC. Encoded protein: CASRASYEQYF. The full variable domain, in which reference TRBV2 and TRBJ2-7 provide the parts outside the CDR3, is EPEVTQTPSHQVTQMGQEVILRCVPISNHLYFYWYRQILGQKVEFLVSFYNNEISEKSEIFDDQFSVERPDGSNFTLKIRSTKLEDSAMYFCASRASYEQYFGPGTRLTVT.